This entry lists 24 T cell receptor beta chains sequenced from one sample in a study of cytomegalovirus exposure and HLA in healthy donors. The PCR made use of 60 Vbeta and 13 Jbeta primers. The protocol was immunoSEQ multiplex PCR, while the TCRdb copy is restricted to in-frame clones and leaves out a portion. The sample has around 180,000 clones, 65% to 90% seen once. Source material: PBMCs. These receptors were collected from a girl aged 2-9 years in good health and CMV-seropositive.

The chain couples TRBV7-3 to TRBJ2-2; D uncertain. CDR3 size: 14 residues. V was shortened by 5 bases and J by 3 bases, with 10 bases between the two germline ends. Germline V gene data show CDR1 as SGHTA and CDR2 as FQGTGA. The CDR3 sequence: CASSLLQDTGELFF. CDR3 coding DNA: TGTGCCAGCAGCCTCCTTCAGGACACCGGGGAGCTGTTTTTT. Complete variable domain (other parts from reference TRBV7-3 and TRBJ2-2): GAGVSQTPSNKVTEKGKYVELRCDPISGHTALYWYRQSLGQGPEFLIYFQGTGAADDSGLPNDRFFAVRPEGSVSTLKIQRTERGDSAVYLCASSLLQDTGELFFGEGSRLTVL.

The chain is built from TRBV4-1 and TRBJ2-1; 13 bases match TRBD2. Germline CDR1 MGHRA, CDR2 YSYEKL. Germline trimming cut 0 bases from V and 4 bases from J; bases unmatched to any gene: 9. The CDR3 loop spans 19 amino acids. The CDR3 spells CASSQEFALAGGLYNEQFF. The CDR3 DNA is TGCGCCAGCAGCCAAGAATTCGCACTAGCGGGGGGGCTATACAATGAGCAGTTCTTC.

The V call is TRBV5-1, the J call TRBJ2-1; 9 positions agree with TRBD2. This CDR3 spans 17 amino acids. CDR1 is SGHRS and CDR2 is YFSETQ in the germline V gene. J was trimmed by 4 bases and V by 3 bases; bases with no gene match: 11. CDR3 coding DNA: TGCGCCAGCAGCTGGAGGACTAGCGCCACAAGTTACAATGAGCAGTTCTTC. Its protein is CASSWRTSATSYNEQFF.

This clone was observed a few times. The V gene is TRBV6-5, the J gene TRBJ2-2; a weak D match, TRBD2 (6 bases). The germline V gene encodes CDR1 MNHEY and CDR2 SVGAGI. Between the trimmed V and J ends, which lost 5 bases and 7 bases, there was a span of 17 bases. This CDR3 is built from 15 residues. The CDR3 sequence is CASSAPLGRNGELFF. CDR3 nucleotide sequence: TGTGCCAGCAGTGCCCCCTTAGGGAGGAACGGGGAGCTGTTTTTT.

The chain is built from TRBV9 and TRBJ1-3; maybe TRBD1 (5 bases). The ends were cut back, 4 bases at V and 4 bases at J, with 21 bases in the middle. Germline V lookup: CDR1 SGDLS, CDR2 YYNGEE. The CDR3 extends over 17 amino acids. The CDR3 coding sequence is TGTGCCAGCAGCCCCGGAGGGGAGGGTTATGGCGGAAACACCATATATTTT. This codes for CASSPGGEGYGGNTIYF.

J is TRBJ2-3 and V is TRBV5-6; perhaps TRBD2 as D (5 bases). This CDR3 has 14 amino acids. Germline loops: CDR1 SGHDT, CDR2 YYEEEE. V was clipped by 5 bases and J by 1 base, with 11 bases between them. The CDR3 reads CASSPDGGTDTQYF. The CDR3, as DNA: TGTGCCAGCAGTCCGGACGGGGGCACAGATACGCAGTATTTT.

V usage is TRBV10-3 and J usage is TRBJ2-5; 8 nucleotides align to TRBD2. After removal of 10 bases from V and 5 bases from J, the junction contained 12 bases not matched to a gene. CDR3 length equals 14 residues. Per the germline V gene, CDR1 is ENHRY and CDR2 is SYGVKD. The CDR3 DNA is TGTGCCACCAGGACTAGCCGGGTGTTGGAGACCCAGTACTTC. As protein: CATRTSRVLETQYF.

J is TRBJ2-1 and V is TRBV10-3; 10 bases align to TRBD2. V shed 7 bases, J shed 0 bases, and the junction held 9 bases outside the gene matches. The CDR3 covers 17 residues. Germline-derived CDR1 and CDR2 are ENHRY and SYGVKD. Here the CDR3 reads CAITRTASGSSYNEQFF. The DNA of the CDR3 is TGTGCCATCACCAGAACGGCTAGCGGGAGCTCCTACAATGAGCAGTTCTTC.

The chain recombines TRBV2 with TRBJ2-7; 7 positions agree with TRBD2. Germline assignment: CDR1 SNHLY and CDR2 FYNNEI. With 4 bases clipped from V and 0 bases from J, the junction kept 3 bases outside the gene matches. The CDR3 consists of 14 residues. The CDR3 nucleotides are TGTGCCAGCAGTGTCCAGCGGGGCTCCTACGAGCAGTACTTC. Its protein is CASSVQRGSYEQYF.

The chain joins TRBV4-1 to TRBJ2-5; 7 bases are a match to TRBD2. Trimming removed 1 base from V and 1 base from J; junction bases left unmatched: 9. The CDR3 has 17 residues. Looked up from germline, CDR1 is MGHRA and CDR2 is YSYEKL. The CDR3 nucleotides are TGCGCCAGCAGCCAAGGCTCGGGGCGGGAGCCCCAAGAGACCCAGTACTTC. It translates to CASSQGSGREPQETQYF.

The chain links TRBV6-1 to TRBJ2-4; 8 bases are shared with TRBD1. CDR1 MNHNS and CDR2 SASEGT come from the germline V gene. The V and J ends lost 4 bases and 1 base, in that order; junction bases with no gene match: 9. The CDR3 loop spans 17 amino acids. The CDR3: CASSGMDRARAKNIQYF. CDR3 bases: TGTGCCAGCAGTGGTATGGACAGGGCTAGGGCCAAAAACATTCAGTACTTC.

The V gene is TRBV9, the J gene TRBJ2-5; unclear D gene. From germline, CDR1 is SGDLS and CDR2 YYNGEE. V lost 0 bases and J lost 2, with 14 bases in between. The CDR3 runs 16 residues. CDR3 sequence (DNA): TGTGCCAGCAGCGTAGGCGTAGCAGACTCACAAGAGACCCAGTACTTC. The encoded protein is CASSVGVADSQETQYF.

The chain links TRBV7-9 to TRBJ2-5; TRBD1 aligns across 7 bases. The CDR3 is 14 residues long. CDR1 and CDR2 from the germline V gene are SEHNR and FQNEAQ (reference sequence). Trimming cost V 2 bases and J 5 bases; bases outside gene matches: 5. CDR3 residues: CASSLSGTDETQYF. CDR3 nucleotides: TGTGCCAGCAGCTTATCGGGGACAGACGAGACCCAGTACTTC.

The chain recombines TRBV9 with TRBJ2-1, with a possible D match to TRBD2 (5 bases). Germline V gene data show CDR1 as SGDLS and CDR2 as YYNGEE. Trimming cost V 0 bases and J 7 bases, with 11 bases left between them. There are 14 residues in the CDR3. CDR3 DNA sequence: TGTGCCAGCAGCGTAGATCCAGCGGCAAATGAGCAGTTCTTC. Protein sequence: CASSVDPAANEQFF.

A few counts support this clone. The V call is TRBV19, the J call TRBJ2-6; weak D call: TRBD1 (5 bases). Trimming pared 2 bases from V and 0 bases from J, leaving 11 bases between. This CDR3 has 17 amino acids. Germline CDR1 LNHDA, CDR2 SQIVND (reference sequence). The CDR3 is CASSITGTYSGANVLTF. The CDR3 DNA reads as TGTGCCAGTAGTATAACAGGTACTTACTCTGGGGCCAACGTCCTGACTTTC.

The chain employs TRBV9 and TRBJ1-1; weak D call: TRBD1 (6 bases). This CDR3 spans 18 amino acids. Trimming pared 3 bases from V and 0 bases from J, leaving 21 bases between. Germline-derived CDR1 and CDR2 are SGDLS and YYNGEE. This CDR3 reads CASSASTGLAAMNTEAFF. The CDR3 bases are TGTGCCAGCAGCGCATCTACAGGGCTCGCCGCGATGAACACTGAAGCTTTCTTT.

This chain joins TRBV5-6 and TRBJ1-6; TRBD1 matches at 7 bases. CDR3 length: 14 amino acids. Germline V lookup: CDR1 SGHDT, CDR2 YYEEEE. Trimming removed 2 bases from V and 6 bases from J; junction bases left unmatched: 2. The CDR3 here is CASSFGTVNSPLHF. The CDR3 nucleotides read TGTGCCAGCAGCTTCGGGACAGTTAATTCACCCCTCCACTTT. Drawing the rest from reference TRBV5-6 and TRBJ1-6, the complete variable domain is DAGVTQSPTHLIKTRGQQVTLRCSPKSGHDTVSWYQQALGQGPQFIFQYYEEEERQRGNFPDRFSGHQFPNYSSELNVNALLLGDSALYLCASSFGTVNSPLHFGNGTRLTVT.

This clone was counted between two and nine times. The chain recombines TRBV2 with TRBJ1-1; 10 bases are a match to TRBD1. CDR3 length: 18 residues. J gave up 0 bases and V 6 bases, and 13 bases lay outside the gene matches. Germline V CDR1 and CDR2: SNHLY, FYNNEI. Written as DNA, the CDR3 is TGTGCCAGCAGGAAAGGGACAGGGGAAGGTGGGATGAACACTGAAGCTTTCTTT. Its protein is CASRKGTGEGGMNTEAFF.

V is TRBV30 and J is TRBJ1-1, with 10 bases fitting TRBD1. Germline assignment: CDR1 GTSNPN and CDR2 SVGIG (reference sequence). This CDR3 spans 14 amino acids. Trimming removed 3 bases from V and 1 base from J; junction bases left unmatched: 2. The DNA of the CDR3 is TGTGCCTGGAGAGGGACAGGGGAGAACACTGAAGCTTTCTTT. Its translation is CAWRGTGENTEAFF.

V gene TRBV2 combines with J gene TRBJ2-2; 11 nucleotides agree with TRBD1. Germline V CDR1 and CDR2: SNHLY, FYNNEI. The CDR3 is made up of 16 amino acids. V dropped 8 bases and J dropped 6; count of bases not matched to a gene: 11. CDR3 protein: CASRLGTGGFSGELFF. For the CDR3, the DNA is TGTGCCAGCCGTCTCGGGACAGGGGGTTTCTCCGGGGAGCTGTTTTTT.

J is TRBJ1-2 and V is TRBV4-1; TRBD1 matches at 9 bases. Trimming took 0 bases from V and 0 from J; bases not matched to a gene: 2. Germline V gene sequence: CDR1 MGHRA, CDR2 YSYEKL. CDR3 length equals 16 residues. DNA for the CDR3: TGCGCCAGCAGCCAAGAGACAGGGGGTCCTAACTATGGCTACACCTTC. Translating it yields CASSQETGGPNYGYTF.

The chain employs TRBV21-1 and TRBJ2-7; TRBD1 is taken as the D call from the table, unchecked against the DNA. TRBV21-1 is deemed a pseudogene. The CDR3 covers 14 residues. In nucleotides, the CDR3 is TGTGCCAGCAGCTTAGACAAGAGCTCCTACGAGCAGTACTTC. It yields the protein CASSLDKSSYEQYF.

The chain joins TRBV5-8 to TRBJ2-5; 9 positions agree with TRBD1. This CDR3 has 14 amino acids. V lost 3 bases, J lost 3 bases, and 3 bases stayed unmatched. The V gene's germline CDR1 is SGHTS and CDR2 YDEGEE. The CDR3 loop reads CASSSRTGEETQYF. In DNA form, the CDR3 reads TGTGCCAGCAGCTCCCGGACAGGGGAAGAGACCCAGTACTTC.

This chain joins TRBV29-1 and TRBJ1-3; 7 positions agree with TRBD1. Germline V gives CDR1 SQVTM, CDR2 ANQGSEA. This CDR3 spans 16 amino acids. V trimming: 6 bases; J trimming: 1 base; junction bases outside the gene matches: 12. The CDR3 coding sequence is TGCAGCGTCGGGGGGGACCAACAGGGGTCTGGAAACACCATATATTTT. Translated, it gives CSVGGDQQGSGNTIYF. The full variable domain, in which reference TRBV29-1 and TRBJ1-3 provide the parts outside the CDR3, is SAVISQKPSRDICQRGTSLTIQCQVDSQVTMMFWYRQQPGQSLTLIATANQGSEATYESGFVIDKFPISRPNLTFSTLTVSNMSPEDSSIYLCSVGGDQQGSGNTIYFGEGSWLTVV.